These 10 T cell receptor beta chains were sequenced from one sample in a study of OX40 agonist ivuxolimab in advanced cancers. Using immunoSEQ multiplex PCR, the repertoire was profiled, and TCRdb retains in-frame clones only, with some absent. The sample has tens of thousands of clones; just under 95% are singletons. Sample: CD4+ or CD8+ T cells sorted from blood, taken in a trial of the OX40 agonist ivuxolimab. All receptors come from an adult with an advanced solid tumor such as melanoma, head and neck, liver or kidney cancer.

This clone was detected only once. The rearrangement uses TRBV6-1 and TRBJ2-7; D call uncertain. The CDR3 has 16 residues. V was trimmed by 0 bases and J by 3 bases, leaving 15 bases between them. Germline V gives CDR1 MNHNS, CDR2 SASEGT. CDR3: CASSEAGHLPNYEQYF. CDR3 nucleotide sequence: TGTGCCAGCAGTGAAGCCGGGCATCTCCCAAACTACGAGCAGTACTTC.

V and J are TRBV27 and TRBJ2-2; weak D call: TRBD2 (5 bases). From germline, CDR1 is MNHEY and CDR2 SMNVEV (reference sequence). The CDR3 extends over 13 amino acids. Trimming pared 6 bases from V and 7 bases from J, leaving 12 bases between. The CDR3 region has the DNA TGTGCCAGCAGAAGAGCGGCGGACGGGGAGCTGTTTTTT. Translated, it gives CASRRAADGELFF.

V and J are TRBV9 and TRBJ2-7, with D unclear. This CDR3 contains 14 residues. Germline-derived CDR1 and CDR2 are SGDLS and YYNGEE. Between the trimmed V and J ends, which lost 0 bases and 2 bases, there was a span of 9 bases. The CDR3 protein is CASSVEAETYEQYF. CDR3 nucleotides: TGTGCCAGCAGCGTAGAGGCGGAGACCTACGAGCAGTACTTC.

The genes are TRBV7-6 and TRBJ2-3; TRBD2 aligns across 16 bases. J lost 2 bases, V lost 0 bases, and 8 bases had no gene match. Per the germline V gene, CDR1 is SGHVS and CDR2 is FNYEAQ. The CDR3 is 20 amino acids. Here the CDR3 reads CASSLAVPGLAGGPTDTQYF. CDR3 DNA sequence: TGTGCCAGCAGCTTAGCGGTCCCGGGACTAGCGGGAGGGCCCACAGATACGCAGTATTTT.

This clone was counted only a few times. This rearrangement joins TRBV6-5 to TRBJ1-4; 10 bases are shared with TRBD1. J was trimmed by 8 bases and V by 6 bases; bases with no gene match: 3. The CDR3 is 13 amino acids. Germline V lookup: CDR1 MNHEY, CDR2 SVGAGI. CDR3 coding DNA: TGTGCCAGCAGCCTGGACAGGGGGGAAAAACTGTTTTTT. Its translation is CASSLDRGEKLFF.

The genes are TRBV27 and TRBJ2-1; D gene ambiguous. V dropped 3 bases and J dropped 5 bases, with 8 bases sitting between them. The CDR3 is 13 amino acids. Germline CDR1 reads MNHEY; CDR2 reads SMNVEV (reference sequence). The CDR3 reads CASSLTTNNEQFF. The CDR3 DNA follows: TGTGCCAGCAGTTTGACGACCAACAATGAGCAGTTCTTC.

This clone qualifies as medium-sized. The chain joins TRBV9 to TRBJ2-1, with TRBD2 as a possible D gene (5 bases). This CDR3 contains 15 residues. Germline V gene data show CDR1 as SGDLS and CDR2 as YYNGEE. Trimming pared 1 base from V and 5 bases from J, leaving 13 bases between. CDR3 sequence: CASSVIDGINNEQFF. CDR3 nucleotides: TGTGCCAGCAGCGTAATTGACGGGATAAACAATGAGCAGTTCTTC.

The count of this clone is one. The chain carries TRBV5-6 and TRBJ2-7, with 9 bases aligning to TRBD1. Germline-derived CDR1 and CDR2 are SGHDT and YYEEEE. CDR3 length: 15 residues. Trimming took 3 bases from V and 4 from J; bases not matched to a gene: 8. DNA of the CDR3: TGTGCCAGCAGCTCTCTCGGGACAGGGACATACGAGCAGTACTTC. This sequence encodes CASSSLGTGTYEQYF.

This clone was seen once. V gene TRBV27 combines with J gene TRBJ1-1; D gene unclear. Trimming cost V 3 bases and J 0 bases, with 8 bases left between them. This CDR3 is built from 14 residues. Germline V gene sequence: CDR1 MNHEY, CDR2 SMNVEV (reference sequence). The CDR3, as DNA: TGTGCCAGCAGTTTTGGCGGCATGAACACTGAAGCTTTCTTT. It specifies CASSFGGMNTEAFF.

This sequence joins TRBV5-1 and TRBJ1-2; 8 bases fit TRBD1. This CDR3 contains 13 residues. Germline-derived CDR1 and CDR2 are SGHRS and YFSETQ. The V gene end was trimmed by 4 bases and the J gene end by 6 bases; junction bases not matched to a gene: 5. The DNA of the CDR3 is TGCGCCAGCAGCCTGACAGGGGCGGATGGCTACACCTTC. Amino acids: CASSLTGADGYTF.